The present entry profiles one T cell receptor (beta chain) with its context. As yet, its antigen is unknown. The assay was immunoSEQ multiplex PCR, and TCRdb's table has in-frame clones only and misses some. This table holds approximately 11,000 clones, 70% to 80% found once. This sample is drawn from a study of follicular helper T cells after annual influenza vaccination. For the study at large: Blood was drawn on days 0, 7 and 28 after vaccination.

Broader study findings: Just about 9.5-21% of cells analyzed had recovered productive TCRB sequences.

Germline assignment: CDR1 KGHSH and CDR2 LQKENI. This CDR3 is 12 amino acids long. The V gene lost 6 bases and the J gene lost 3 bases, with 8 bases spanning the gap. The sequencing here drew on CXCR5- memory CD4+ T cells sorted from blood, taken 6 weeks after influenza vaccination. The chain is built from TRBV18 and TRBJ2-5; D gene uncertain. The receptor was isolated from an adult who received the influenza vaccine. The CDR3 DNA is TGTGCCAGCTCCCGGATGGAAGAGACCCAGTACTTC. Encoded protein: CASSRMEETQYF.